The rows below give T cell receptor beta chains drawn from one sample of a study of T cell responses to AZD1222 COVID-19 vaccine. The assay was immunoSEQ multiplex PCR, and TCRdb's table has in-frame clones only and misses some. Found here are roughly 78,000 clones, roughly 85% of them singletons; the top ten hold about 3.1%. The input for sequencing was peripheral blood, taken on day 0 of AZD1222 vaccination. These receptor sequences come from an adult in good health. CDR3s include the opening cysteine and the closing phenylalanine or tryptophan. The D gene is left open where the match is weak. Some rows mark clone size as missing; the rest say once, few, many or name a class of expanded clone.

j_gene | d_gene | v_gene | abundance | CDR3aa | CDR3nt
TRBJ2-1 | TRBD2 | TRBV5-5 | . | CASSRSGGAYNEQFF | TGTGCCAGCAGCCGTAGCGGGGGGGCCTACAATGAGCAGTTCTTC
TRBJ2-3 | TRBD1 | TRBV24-1 | . | CATSGGTGGTDTQYF | TGTGCCACCAGTGGAGGGACAGGGGGCACAGATACGCAGTATTTT
TRBJ1-1 | . | TRBV19 | . | CASSRQSGSPNTEAFF | TGTGCCAGTTCCCGTCAGTCGGGGTCGCCGAACACTGAAGCTTTCTTT
TRBJ2-2 | TRBD1 | TRBV10-3 | . | CAISETDRGKSDTGELFF | TGTGCCATCAGTGAGACGGACAGGGGAAAAAGTGACACCGGGGAGCTGTTTTTT
TRBJ1-2 | . | TRBV29-1 | . | CSVDPGGDGPDYGYTF | TGCAGCGTTGACCCCGGGGGGGATGGGCCAGACTATGGCTACACCTTC
TRBJ1-1 | . | TRBV6-5 | . | CASSQGYGATEAFF | TGTGCCAGCAGTCAGGGTTACGGGGCCACTGAAGCTTTCTTT
TRBJ2-1 | TRBD2 | TRBV5-1 | few | CASSLASGSYNEQFF | TGCGCCAGCAGCTTGGCCAGCGGGAGCTACAATGAGCAGTTCTTC
TRBJ2-7 | . | TRBV5-6 | . | CASKAGFGLMGTYEQYF | TGTGCCAGCAAGGCCGGGTTCGGTCTGATGGGTACCTACGAGCAGTACTTC
TRBJ1-5 | TRBD1 | TRBV9 | . | CASGTGGVNQPQHF | TGTGCCAGCGGGACAGGGGGCGTCAATCAGCCCCAGCATTTT
TRBJ2-1 | . | TRBV4-1 | . | CASSQESLSYNEQFF | TGCGCCAGCAGCCAAGAATCCCTCTCCTACAATGAGCAGTTCTTC
TRBJ2-5 | TRBD2 | TRBV10-3 | few | CAISEWTSGLEETQYF | TGTGCCATCAGTGAGTGGACTAGCGGCCTCGAAGAGACCCAGTACTTC
TRBJ2-7 | TRBD2 | TRBV12-5 | . | CASGSNSGDSYEQYF | TGTGCTAGTGGTTCAAACAGCGGGGACTCCTACGAGCAGTACTTC
TRBJ1-5 | TRBD1 | TRBV7-2 | . | CASSLDRERPQHF | TGTGCCAGCAGTCTGGACAGGGAACGGCCCCAGCATTTT
TRBJ1-2 | TRBD1 | TRBV5-1 | . | CASGDLVTGDYGYTF | TGCGCCAGCGGGGATCTGGTGACAGGGGATTATGGCTACACCTTC
TRBJ2-2 | . | TRBV7-2 | . | CASSLMGLNTGELFF | TGTGCCAGCAGCTTGATGGGACTGAACACCGGGGAGCTGTTTTTT
TRBJ1-2 | . | TRBV5-1 | . | CASSEQEHYGYTF | TGCGCCAGCAGCGAACAGGAGCACTATGGCTACACCTTC
TRBJ1-1 | . | TRBV9 | . | CASSVAVATEAFF | TGTGCCAGCAGCGTAGCGGTCGCCACTGAAGCTTTCTTT
TRBJ1-1 | . | TRBV7-3 | . | CASSGQGPGTEAFF | TGTGCCAGCAGCGGTCAGGGACCGGGCACTGAAGCTTTCTTT
TRBJ1-4 | TRBD1 | TRBV28 | . | CASNSDREGEKLFF | TGTGCCAGCAACTCGGACAGGGAAGGGGAAAAACTGTTTTTT
TRBJ1-5 | . | TRBV6-2/TRBV6-3 | . | CASSPGQGSSNQPQHF | TGTGCCAGCAGCCCCGGGCAGGGGAGTAGCAATCAGCCCCAGCATTTT
TRBJ1-2 | TRBD1 | TRBV14 | . | CASSRGQGARLYGYTF | TGTGCCAGCAGCCGCGGACAGGGGGCCCGGCTCTATGGCTACACCTTC
TRBJ1-1 | . | TRBV10-3 | . | CATGWGPGTEAFF | TGTGCCACCGGGTGGGGGCCGGGCACTGAAGCTTTCTTT
TRBJ1-1 | . | TRBV11-2 | . | CASSLSPRTAEAFF | TGTGCCAGCAGCTTAAGTCCCCGGACGGCGGAAGCTTTCTTT
TRBJ1-1 | . | TRBV11-3 | . | CASSFAAGTEAFF | TGTGCCAGCAGTTTTGCAGCGGGCACTGAAGCTTTCTTT
TRBJ1-2 | . | TRBV7-2 | few | CASSSEGYGYTF | TGTGCCAGCAGCTCGGAGGGCTATGGCTACACCTTC
TRBJ2-7 | . | TRBV3-1/TRBV3-2 | few | CASSQGSFYEQYF | TGTGCCAGCAGCCAAGGGTCGTTCTACGAGCAGTACTTC
TRBJ2-7 | TRBD1 | TRBV7-9 | . | CASSSRTGDYEQYF | TGTGCCAGCAGCTCTCGGACAGGCGACTACGAGCAGTACTTC
TRBJ1-1 | . | TRBV4-3 | few | CASSQDPYWNTEAFF | TGCGCCAGCAGCCAAGACCCGTACTGGAACACTGAAGCTTTCTTT
TRBJ2-3 | TRBD1 | TRBV2 | few | CASYRGPRGPDTQYF | TGTGCCAGTTACCGCGGCCCTAGGGGGCCAGATACGCAGTATTTT
TRBJ1-2 | . | TRBV5-1 | . | CASSLVPVGGPRNYGYTF | TGCGCCAGCAGCTTGGTGCCCGTGGGGGGGCCCCGGAACTATGGCTACACCTTC
TRBJ2-3 | . | TRBV10-3 | . | CAISLAAEMGADTQYF | TGTGCCATCAGCCTGGCGGCGGAAATGGGGGCAGATACGCAGTATTTT
TRBJ1-4 | . | TRBV3-1/TRBV3-2 | . | CASSGPGQIYEKLFF | TGTGCCAGCAGCGGACCGGGACAAATTTATGAAAAACTGTTTTTT
TRBJ2-3 | . | TRBV4-3 | . | CASSQDWTAPTDTQYF | TGCGCCAGCAGCCAAGATTGGACGGCGCCCACAGATACGCAGTATTTT
TRBJ1-1 | . | TRBV5-6 | . | CASSSRGPRNTEAFF | TGTGCCAGCAGCTCACGGGGGCCCAGGAACACTGAAGCTTTCTTT
TRBJ1-2 | . | TRBV5-6 | few | CASSHEDGFGPYGYTF | TGTGCCAGCAGCCACGAGGACGGGTTTGGACCCTATGGCTACACCTTC
TRBJ1-2 | . | TRBV12-5 | . | CASGLDLLGEYGYTF | TGTGCTAGTGGTTTGGATTTGCTGGGGGAGTATGGCTACACCTTC
TRBJ1-1 | TRBD1 | TRBV5-1 | . | CASSLEQGRTEAFF | TGCGCCAGCAGCTTGGAACAGGGGAGAACTGAAGCTTTCTTT
TRBJ2-7 | TRBD2 | TRBV5-4 | . | CASSKGPTSGGYYEQYF | TGTGCCAGCAGCAAAGGGCCAACTAGCGGGGGATACTACGAGCAGTACTTC
TRBJ2-5 | TRBD2 | TRBV15 | . | CATSPNGPGGLETQYF | TGTGCCACCAGTCCCAACGGTCCGGGAGGTTTGGAGACCCAGTACTTC
TRBJ1-1 | TRBD1 | TRBV5-1 | once | CASTIDRGGTEAFF | TGCGCCAGCACCATTGACAGGGGGGGCACTGAAGCTTTCTTT
TRBJ2-3 | . | TRBV5-1 | . | CASSSPADGTDTQYF | TGCGCCAGCAGCTCCCCTGCGGACGGCACAGATACGCAGTATTTT
TRBJ2-3 | TRBD2 | TRBV6-2/TRBV6-3 | many | CASSYSPWRGDSTDTQYF | TGTGCCAGCAGTTACTCGCCTTGGCGGGGGGACAGCACAGATACGCAGTATTTT
TRBJ2-1 | . | TRBV9 | few | CASSVGLLSYNEQFF | TGTGCCAGCAGCGTAGGACTCCTCTCCTACAATGAGCAGTTCTTC